This is a list of T cell receptor beta chains from one sample in a study of blood T cell repertoires in COVID-19. Measured with immunoSEQ multiplex PCR; TCRdb has only the in-frame clones, and not every one. Among tens of thousands of clones listed, around 83% were seen once. The sequenced sample consisted of peripheral blood. These receptors all stem from a human donor with acute or convalescent COVID-19. The donor label of this sample is uncertain. The CDR3 runs from the conserved cysteine through the conserved F or W. D genes are given only for firm matches. The listing skips clone size in some rows; elsewhere it reads once, few, many or a size class.

D gene: NA
J gene: TRBJ2-2
clone size: NA
V gene: TRBV28
CDR3 length: 17
CDR3 DNA: TGTGCCAGCAGTTTATACGGAGGAGGGGGCCTGGGCGGGGAGCTGTTTTTT
CDR3 protein: CASSLYGGGGLGGELFF

D gene: TRBD1
J gene: TRBJ1-1
clone size: NA
V gene: TRBV4-1
CDR3 length: 15
CDR3 DNA: TGCGCCAGCAGGACTAGTAGACAGGGAAACACTGAAGCTTTCTTT
CDR3 protein: CASRTSRQGNTEAFF

D gene: NA
J gene: TRBJ2-2
clone size: NA
V gene: TRBV7-9
CDR3 length: 13
CDR3 DNA: TGTGCCAGCAGATCACAGGGTGACGGGGAGCTGTTTTTT
CDR3 protein: CASRSQGDGELFF

D gene: TRBD2
J gene: TRBJ2-1
clone size: once
V gene: TRBV7-2
CDR3 length: 18
CDR3 DNA: TGTGCCAGCAGCTTAAGGCCCCTTCGGGCGGGAGGATACAATGAGCAGTTCTTC
CDR3 protein: CASSLRPLRAGGYNEQFF

D gene: NA
J gene: TRBJ1-5
clone size: NA
V gene: TRBV21-1
CDR3 length: 15
CDR3 DNA: TGTGCCAGCAGCAATACGGGACGGGAGAATCAGCCCCAGCATTTT
CDR3 protein: CASSNTGRENQPQHF

D gene: TRBD2
J gene: TRBJ2-1
clone size: NA
V gene: TRBV6-1
CDR3 length: 15
CDR3 DNA: TGTGCCAGCAGTGAAGCTTCGGGACTAGCAAATGAGCAGTTCTTC
CDR3 protein: CASSEASGLANEQFF

D gene: NA
J gene: TRBJ1-5
clone size: NA
V gene: TRBV6-2/TRBV6-3
CDR3 length: 14
CDR3 DNA: TGTGCCAGCAGTTACGACAGCTTCAATCAGCCCCAGCATTTT
CDR3 protein: CASSYDSFNQPQHF

D gene: TRBD1
J gene: TRBJ1-2
clone size: NA
V gene: TRBV6-6
CDR3 length: 14
CDR3 DNA: TGTGCCAGCAGTTACTCGGGGACAGGGGGCGACTACACCTTC
CDR3 protein: CASSYSGTGGDYTF

D gene: TRBD1
J gene: TRBJ1-3
clone size: NA
V gene: TRBV6-2/TRBV6-3
CDR3 length: 15
CDR3 DNA: TGTGCCAGCAGTCCGGACAGGCGAAATGGAAACACCATATATTTT
CDR3 protein: CASSPDRRNGNTIYF

D gene: TRBD1
J gene: TRBJ1-2
clone size: once
V gene: TRBV7-2
CDR3 length: 15
CDR3 DNA: TGTGCCGCCCAGGACAGGGGCCACACTAACTATGGCTACACCTTC
CDR3 protein: CAAQDRGHTNYGYTF

D gene: NA
J gene: TRBJ1-5
clone size: NA
V gene: TRBV28
CDR3 length: 14
CDR3 DNA: TGTGCCAGTCAGGGGTCGGGGGGTAATCAGCCCCAGCATTTT
CDR3 protein: CASQGSGGNQPQHF

D gene: TRBD1
J gene: TRBJ1-2
clone size: NA
V gene: TRBV10-1
CDR3 length: 14
CDR3 DNA: TGCGCCAGCAGTCACCCAGGGGGGAGCTATGGCTACACCTTC
CDR3 protein: CASSHPGGSYGYTF

D gene: TRBD1
J gene: TRBJ2-1
clone size: NA
V gene: TRBV24-1
CDR3 length: 15
CDR3 DNA: TGTGCCACCAGTGATCCCGGGACAGTATACAATGAGCAGTTCTTC
CDR3 protein: CATSDPGTVYNEQFF

D gene: NA
J gene: TRBJ2-3
clone size: NA
V gene: TRBV5-4
CDR3 length: 16
CDR3 DNA: TGTGCCAGCAGCTTGCTGCTGGAGGATTATACAGATACGCAGTATTTT
CDR3 protein: CASSLLLEDYTDTQYF

D gene: TRBD1
J gene: TRBJ1-5
clone size: few
V gene: TRBV6-2/TRBV6-3
CDR3 length: 15
CDR3 DNA: TGTGCCAGCAGTTTGCTCCGGGACAGGAAAAGGCCCCAGCATTTT
CDR3 protein: CASSLLRDRKRPQHF